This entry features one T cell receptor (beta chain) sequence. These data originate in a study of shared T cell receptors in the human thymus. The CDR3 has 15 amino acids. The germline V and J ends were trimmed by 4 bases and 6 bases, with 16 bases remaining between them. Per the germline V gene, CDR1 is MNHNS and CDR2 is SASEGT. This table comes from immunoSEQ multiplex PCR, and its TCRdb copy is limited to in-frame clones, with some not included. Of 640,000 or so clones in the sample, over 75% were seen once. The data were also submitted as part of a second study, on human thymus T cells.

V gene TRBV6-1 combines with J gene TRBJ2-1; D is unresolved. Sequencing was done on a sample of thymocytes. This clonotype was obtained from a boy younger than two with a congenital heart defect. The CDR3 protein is CASSAPPKLPNEQFF. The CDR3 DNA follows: TGTGCCAGCAGTGCCCCCCCCAAACTACCCAATGAGCAGTTCTTC.